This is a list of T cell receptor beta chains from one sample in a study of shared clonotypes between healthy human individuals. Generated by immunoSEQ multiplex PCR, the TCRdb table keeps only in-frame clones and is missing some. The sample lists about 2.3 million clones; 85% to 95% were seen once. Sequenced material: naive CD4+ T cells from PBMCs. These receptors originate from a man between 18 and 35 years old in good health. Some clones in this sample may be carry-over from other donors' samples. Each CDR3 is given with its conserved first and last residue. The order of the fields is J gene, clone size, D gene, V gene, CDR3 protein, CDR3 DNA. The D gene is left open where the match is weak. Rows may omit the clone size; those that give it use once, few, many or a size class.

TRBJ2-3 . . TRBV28 CASSWDPTGDTQYF TGTGCCAGCAGCTGGGACCCCACTGGAGATACGCAGTATTTT
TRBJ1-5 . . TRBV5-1 CASSFGLDQPQHF TGCGCCAGCAGCTTTGGGCTGGATCAGCCCCAGCATTTT
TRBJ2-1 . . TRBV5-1 CASSLPRTRSSSGYNEQFF TGCGCCAGCAGCTTGCCCCGGACCCGTTCATCTTCAGGGTACAATGAGCAGTTCTTC
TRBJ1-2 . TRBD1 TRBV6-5 CASSSWDRGDYGYTF TGTGCCAGCAGTTCGTGGGACAGGGGAGACTATGGCTACACCTTC
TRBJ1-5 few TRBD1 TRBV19 CASDRDGGQPQHF TGTGCCAGTGACAGGGATGGGGGTCAGCCCCAGCATTTT
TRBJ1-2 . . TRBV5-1 CASSVDTHYGYTF TGCGCCAGCAGCGTAGACACCCACTATGGCTACACCTTC
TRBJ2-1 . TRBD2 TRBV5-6 CASSGIAGGPSSYNEQFF TGTGCCAGCAGCGGTATAGCGGGAGGGCCCAGCTCCTACAATGAGCAGTTCTTC
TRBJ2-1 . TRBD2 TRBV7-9 CASSPGAAGGKGPEQFF TGTGCCAGCAGCCCAGGGGCAGCGGGAGGGAAAGGGCCTGAGCAGTTCTTC
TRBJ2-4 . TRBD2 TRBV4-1 CASSQPTSGRDIQYF TGCGCCAGCAGCCAACCCACTAGCGGGAGGGACATTCAGTACTTC
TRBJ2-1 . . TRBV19 CASTPGERVYNEQFF TGTGCCAGTACCCCAGGGGAGCGGGTATACAATGAGCAGTTCTTC
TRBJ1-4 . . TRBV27 CASSFRSVATNEKLFF TGTGCCAGCAGTTTTCGGTCAGTTGCAACTAATGAAAAACTGTTTTTT
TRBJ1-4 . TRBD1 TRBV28 CASSSTGTADEKLFF TGTGCCAGCAGTTCCACAGGGACAGCAGATGAAAAACTGTTTTTT
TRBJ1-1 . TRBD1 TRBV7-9 CASSDITTGAGTEAFF TGTGCCAGCAGCGACATCACAACAGGGGCGGGCACTGAAGCTTTCTTT
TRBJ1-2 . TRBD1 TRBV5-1 CASGTGDAYGYTF TGCGCCAGCGGGACAGGGGATGCCTATGGCTACACCTTC
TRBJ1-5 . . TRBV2 CASSAVTQGEQPQHF TGTGCCAGCAGTGCTGTGACACAGGGTGAGCAGCCCCAGCATTTT
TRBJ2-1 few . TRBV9 CASSVDSPSYNEQFF TGTGCCAGCAGCGTAGACTCGCCCTCCTACAATGAGCAGTTCTTC
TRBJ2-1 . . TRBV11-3 CASSLEGFIGYNEQFF TGTGCCAGCAGCTTAGAGGGGTTCATCGGCTACAATGAGCAGTTCTTC
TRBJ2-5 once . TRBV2 CASRGQETQYF TGTGCCAGCAGGGGGCAGGAGACCCAGTACTTC
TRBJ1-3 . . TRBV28 CASVAGAQGNTIYF TGTGCCAGCGTAGCGGGGGCGCAGGGAAACACCATATATTTT
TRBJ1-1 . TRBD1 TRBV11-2 CASSLGSGTANTEAFF TGTGCCAGCAGCTTAGGAAGCGGGACAGCTAACACTGAAGCTTTCTTT
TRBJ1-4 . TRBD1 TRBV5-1 CASSLSGTGVNEKLFF TGCGCCAGCAGCTTGTCTGGGACAGGGGTTAATGAAAAACTGTTTTTT
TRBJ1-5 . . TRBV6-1 CASSESGGFGQPQHF TGTGCCAGCAGTGAATCCGGGGGGTTCGGACAGCCCCAGCATTTT
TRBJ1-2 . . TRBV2 CASRAIYGYTF TGTGCCAGCAGAGCGATTTATGGCTACACCTTC
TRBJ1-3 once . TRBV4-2 CASSQADIFTSSSGNTIYF TGTGCCAGCAGCCAAGCGGACATCTTCACCTCTTCCTCTGGAAACACCATATATTTT
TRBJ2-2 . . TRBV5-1 CASSLGSSDFTGELFF TGCGCCAGCAGCTTGGGTAGTAGCGATTTCACCGGGGAGCTGTTTTTT
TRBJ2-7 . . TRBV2 CASIGSYEQYF TGTGCCAGCATAGGATCCTACGAGCAGTACTTC
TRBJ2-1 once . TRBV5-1 CASSLAVGDYNEQFF TGCGCCAGCAGCTTGGCGGTGGGGGATTACAATGAGCAGTTCTTC
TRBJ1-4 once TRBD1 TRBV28 CASRDRGLSTNEKLFF TGTGCCAGCAGGGACAGGGGACTCTCAACTAATGAAAAACTGTTTTTT
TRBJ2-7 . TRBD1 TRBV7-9 CASNSRTGSSYEQYF TGTGCCAGCAACTCCCGGACAGGCAGCTCCTACGAGCAGTACTTC
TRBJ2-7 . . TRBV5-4 CASSLGAGQEGYEQYF TGTGCCAGCAGCTTGGGGGCGGGGCAAGAGGGCTACGAGCAGTACTTC
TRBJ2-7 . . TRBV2 CASSEAQYEQYF TGTGCCAGCAGTGAAGCGCAGTACGAGCAGTACTTC
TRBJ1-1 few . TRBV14 CASSQDPRGGTEAFF TGTGCCAGCAGCCAAGATCCCAGGGGAGGCACTGAAGCTTTCTTT
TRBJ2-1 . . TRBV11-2 CASSSTGQSYNEQFF TGTGCCAGCAGCTCGACCGGGCAATCCTACAATGAGCAGTTCTTC
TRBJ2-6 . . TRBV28 CASAGYVGDVSGANVLTF TGTGCCAGCGCCGGATACGTTGGGGACGTCTCTGGGGCCAACGTCCTGACTTTC
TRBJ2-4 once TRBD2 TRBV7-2 CASSYLLGGLNIQYF TGTGCCAGCAGCTACCTCTTGGGAGGGTTAAACATTCAGTACTTC